This T cell receptor beta chain originates from a study of cytomegalovirus exposure and HLA in healthy donors. This CDR3 is built from 16 residues. Looked up from germline, CDR1 is SGHKS and CDR2 is YYEKEE (reference sequence). Trimming removed 3 bases from V and 0 bases from J, with 13 bases in between. PCR was performed using 60 Vbeta and 13 Jbeta primers. The data were produced by immunoSEQ multiplex PCR, yet TCRdb's version contains in-frame clones alone and is incomplete. The sample lists 160,000 or so clones, more than 65% occurring once. All donors participated as healthy donors of bone marrow.

The chain links TRBV5-5 to TRBJ2-4, with a weak D call TRBD2 (5 bases). This receptor was obtained from a woman in her forties or fifties in good health and CMV-seronegative. The specimen was PBMCs. The CDR3 spells CASSWGWEKAKNIQYF. The CDR3 nucleotides are TGTGCCAGCAGCTGGGGATGGGAGAAAGCCAAAAACATTCAGTACTTC.